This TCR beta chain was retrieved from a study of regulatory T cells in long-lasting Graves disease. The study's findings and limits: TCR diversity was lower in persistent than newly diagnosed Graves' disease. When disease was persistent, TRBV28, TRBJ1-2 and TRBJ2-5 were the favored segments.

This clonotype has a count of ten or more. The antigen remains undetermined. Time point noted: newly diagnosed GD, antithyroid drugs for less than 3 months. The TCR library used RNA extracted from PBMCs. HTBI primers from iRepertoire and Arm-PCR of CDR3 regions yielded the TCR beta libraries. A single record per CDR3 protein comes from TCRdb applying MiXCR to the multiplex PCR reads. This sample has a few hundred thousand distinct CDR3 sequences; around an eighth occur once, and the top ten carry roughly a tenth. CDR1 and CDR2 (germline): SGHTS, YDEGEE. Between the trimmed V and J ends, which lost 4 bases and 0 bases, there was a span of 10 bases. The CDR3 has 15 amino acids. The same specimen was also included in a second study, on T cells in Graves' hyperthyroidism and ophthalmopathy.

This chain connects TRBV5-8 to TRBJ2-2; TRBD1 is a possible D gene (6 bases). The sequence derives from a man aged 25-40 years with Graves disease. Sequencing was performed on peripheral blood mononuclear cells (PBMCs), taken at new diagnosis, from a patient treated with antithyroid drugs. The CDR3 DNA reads TGTGCCAGCAGCATAAGGACAGCGAACACCGGGGAGCTGTTTTTT. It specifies CASSIRTANTGELFF.